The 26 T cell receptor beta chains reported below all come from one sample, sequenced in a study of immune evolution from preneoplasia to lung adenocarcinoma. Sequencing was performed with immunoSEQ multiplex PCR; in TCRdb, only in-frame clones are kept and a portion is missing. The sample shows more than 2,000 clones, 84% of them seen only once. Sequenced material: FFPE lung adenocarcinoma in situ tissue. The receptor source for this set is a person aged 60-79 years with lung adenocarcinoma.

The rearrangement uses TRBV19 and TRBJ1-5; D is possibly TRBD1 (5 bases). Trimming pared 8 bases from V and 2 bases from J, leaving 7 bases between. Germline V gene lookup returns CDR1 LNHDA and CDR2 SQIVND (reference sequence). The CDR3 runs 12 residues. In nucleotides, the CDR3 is TGTGCCAGTCGAGGGGGCAATCAGCCCCAGCATTTT. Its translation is CASRGGNQPQHF. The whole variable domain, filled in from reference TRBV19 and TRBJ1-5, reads DGGITQSPKYLFRKEGQNVTLSCEQNLNHDAMYWYRQDPGQGLRLIYYSQIVNDFQKGDIAEGYSVSREKKESFPLTVTSAQKNPTAFYLCASRGGNQPQHFGDGTRLSIL.

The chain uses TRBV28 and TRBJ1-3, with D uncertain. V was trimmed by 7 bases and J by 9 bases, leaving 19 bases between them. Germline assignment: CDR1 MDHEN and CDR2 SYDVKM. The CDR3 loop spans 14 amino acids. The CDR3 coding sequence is TGTGCCAGCACCCGCCAAGCAGGAATCGGCACCATATATTTT. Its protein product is CASTRQAGIGTIYF.

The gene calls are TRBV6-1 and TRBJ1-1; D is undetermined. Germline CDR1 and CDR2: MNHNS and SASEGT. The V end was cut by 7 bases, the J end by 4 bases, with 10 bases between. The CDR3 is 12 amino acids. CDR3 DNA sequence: TGTGCCAGCACCGACTCCCTCACTGAAGCTTTCTTT. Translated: CASTDSLTEAFF.

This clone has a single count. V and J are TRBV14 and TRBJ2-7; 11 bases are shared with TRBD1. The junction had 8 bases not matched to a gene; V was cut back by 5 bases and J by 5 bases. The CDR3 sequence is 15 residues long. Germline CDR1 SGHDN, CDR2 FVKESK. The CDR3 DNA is TGTGCCAGCAGCGAAGGGACAGGGGGGATCAACGAGCAGTACTTC. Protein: CASSEGTGGINEQYF.

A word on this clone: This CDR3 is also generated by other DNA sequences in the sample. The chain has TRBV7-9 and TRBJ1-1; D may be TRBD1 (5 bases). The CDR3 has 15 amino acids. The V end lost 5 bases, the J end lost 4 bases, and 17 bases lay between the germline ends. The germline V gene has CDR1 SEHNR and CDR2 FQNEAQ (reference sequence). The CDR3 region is CASSPRVRGATEAFF. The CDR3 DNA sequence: TGTGCCAGCAGCCCCCGGGTTAGGGGTGCCACTGAAGCTTTCTTT.

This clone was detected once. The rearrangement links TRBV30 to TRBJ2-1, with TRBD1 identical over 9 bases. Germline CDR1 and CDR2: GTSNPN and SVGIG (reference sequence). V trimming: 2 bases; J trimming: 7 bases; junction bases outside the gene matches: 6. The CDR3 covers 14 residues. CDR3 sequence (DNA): TGTGCCTGGAGTACCGGACAGGGGAGGAATGAGCAGTTCTTC. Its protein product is CAWSTGQGRNEQFF.

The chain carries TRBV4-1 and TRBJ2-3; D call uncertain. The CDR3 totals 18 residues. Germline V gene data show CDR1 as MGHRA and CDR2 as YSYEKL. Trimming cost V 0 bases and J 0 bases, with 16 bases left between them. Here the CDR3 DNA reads TGCGCCAGCAGCCAAGAGGGCCTAGACTCCTCTAGCACAGATACGCAGTATTTT. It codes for CASSQEGLDSSSTDTQYF.

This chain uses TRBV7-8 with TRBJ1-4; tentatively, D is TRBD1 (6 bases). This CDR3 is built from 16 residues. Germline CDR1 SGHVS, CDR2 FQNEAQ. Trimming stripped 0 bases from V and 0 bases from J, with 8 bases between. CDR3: CASSLAGAATNEKLFF. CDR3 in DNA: TGTGCCAGCAGCTTAGCGGGGGCCGCAACTAATGAAAAACTGTTTTTT. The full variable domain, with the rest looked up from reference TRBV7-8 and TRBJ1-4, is GAGVSQSPRYKVAKRGQDVALRCDPISGHVSLFWYQQALGQGPEFLTYFQNEAQLDKSGLPSDRFFAERPEGSVSTLKIQRTQQEDSAVYLCASSLAGAATNEKLFFGSGTQLSVL.

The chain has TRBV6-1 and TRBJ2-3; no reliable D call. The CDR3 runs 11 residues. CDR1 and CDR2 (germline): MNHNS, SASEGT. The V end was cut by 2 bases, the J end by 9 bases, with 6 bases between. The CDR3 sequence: CASSETLTQYF. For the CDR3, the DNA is TGTGCCAGCAGTGAAACCCTAACGCAGTATTTT.

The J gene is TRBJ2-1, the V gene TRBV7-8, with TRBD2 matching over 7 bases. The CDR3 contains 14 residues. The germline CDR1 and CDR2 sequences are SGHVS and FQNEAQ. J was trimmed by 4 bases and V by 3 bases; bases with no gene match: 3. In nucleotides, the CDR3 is TGTGCCAGCAGCTTGGGGGGAGGGTACAATGAGCAGTTCTTC. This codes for CASSLGGGYNEQFF.

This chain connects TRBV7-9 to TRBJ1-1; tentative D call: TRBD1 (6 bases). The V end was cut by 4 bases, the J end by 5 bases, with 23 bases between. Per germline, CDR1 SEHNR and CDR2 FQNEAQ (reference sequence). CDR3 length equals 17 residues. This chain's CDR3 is CASSWSNWGQGNTEAFF. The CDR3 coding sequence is TGTGCCAGCAGCTGGTCAAACTGGGGGCAGGGGAATACTGAAGCTTTCTTT.

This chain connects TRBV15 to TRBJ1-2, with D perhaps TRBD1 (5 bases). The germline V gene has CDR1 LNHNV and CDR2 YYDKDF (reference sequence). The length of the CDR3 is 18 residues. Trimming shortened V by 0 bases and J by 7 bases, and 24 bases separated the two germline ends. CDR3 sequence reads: CATSREVVTSIGVRGYTF. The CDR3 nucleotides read TGTGCCACCAGCAGAGAGGTAGTCACTAGTATAGGGGTCCGTGGCTACACCTTC.

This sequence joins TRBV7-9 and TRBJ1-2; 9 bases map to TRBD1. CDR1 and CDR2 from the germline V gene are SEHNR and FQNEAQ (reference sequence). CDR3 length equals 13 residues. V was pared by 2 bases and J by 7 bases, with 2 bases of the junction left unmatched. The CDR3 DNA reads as TGTGCCAGCAGCTTATCGGGACAGGGTGGCTACACCTTC. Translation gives CASSLSGQGGYTF.

Here the CDR3 DNA reads TGTGCCAGCCAGCCAGGGCGGGACTATGGCTACACCTTC. It is translated as CASQPGRDYGYTF. This chain links TRBV28 with TRBJ1-2; D may be TRBD1 (5 bases). Trimming pared 8 bases from V and 3 bases from J, leaving 13 bases between. The CDR3 runs to 13 residues. Germline CDR1 and CDR2: MDHEN and SYDVKM.

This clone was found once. Here the CDR3 reads CASSRGDVAFF. The CDR3 DNA reads TGTGCCAGCAGCCGAGGGGACGTGGCTTTCTTT. The chain employs TRBV7-9 and TRBJ1-1; D is possibly TRBD1 (5 bases). The CDR3 is made up of 11 amino acids. V lost 5 bases and J lost 11, with 12 bases in between. Germline V gene lookup returns CDR1 SEHNR and CDR2 FQNEAQ (reference sequence).

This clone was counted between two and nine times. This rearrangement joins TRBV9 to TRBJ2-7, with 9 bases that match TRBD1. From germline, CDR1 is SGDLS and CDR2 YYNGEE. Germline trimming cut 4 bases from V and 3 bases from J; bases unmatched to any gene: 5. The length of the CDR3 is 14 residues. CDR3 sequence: CASSPWTGDYEQYF. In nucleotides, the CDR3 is TGTGCCAGCAGCCCCTGGACAGGGGACTACGAGCAGTACTTC. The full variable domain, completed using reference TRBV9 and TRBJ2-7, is DSGVTQTPKHLITATGQRVTLRCSPRSGDLSVYWYQQSLDQGLQFLIQYYNGEERAKGNILERFSAQQFPDLHSELNLSSLELGDSALYFCASSPWTGDYEQYFGPGTRLTVT.

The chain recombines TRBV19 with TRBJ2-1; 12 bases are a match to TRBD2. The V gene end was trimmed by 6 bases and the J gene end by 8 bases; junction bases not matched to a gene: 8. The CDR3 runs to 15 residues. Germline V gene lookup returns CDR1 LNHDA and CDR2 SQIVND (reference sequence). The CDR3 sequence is CASRATSGSSDEQFF. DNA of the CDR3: TGTGCCAGTAGAGCGACTAGCGGGAGCAGTGATGAGCAGTTCTTC.

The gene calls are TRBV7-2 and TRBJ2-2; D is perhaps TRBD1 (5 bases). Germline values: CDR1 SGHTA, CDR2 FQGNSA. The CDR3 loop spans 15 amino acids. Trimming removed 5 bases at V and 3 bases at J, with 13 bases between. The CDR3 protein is CASSPYRPDTGELFF. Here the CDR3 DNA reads TGTGCCAGCAGCCCTTACAGGCCTGACACCGGGGAGCTGTTTTTT.

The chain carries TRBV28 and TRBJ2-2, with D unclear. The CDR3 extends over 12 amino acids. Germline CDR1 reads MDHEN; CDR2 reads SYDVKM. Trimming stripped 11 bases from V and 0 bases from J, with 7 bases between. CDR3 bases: TGTGCCGTGGCGTCGAACACCGGGGAGCTGTTTTTT. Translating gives CAVASNTGELFF. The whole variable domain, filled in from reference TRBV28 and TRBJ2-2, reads DVKVTQSSRYLVKRTGEKVFLECVQDMDHENMFWYRQDPGLGLRLIYFSYDVKMKEKGDIPEGYSVSREKKERFSLILESASTNQTSMYLCAVASNTGELFFGEGSRLTVL.

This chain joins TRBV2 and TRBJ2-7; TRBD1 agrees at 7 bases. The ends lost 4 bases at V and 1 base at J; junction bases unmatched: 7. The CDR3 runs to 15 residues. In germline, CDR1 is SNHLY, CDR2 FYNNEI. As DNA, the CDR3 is TGTGCCAGCAGTGCCGACAGGGTAGGGTCCTACGAGCAGTACTTC. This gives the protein CASSADRVGSYEQYF. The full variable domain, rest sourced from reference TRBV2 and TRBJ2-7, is EPEVTQTPSHQVTQMGQEVILRCVPISNHLYFYWYRQILGQKVEFLVSFYNNEISEKSEIFDDQFSVERPDGSNFTLKIRSTKLEDSAMYFCASSADRVGSYEQYFGPGTRLTVT.

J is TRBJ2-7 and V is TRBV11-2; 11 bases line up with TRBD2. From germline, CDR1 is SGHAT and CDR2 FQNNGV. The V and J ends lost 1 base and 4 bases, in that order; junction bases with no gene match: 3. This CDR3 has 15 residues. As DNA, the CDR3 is TGTGCCAGCAGCTTAGTTAGCGGGGGGGCGTACGAGCAGTACTTC. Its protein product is CASSLVSGGAYEQYF.

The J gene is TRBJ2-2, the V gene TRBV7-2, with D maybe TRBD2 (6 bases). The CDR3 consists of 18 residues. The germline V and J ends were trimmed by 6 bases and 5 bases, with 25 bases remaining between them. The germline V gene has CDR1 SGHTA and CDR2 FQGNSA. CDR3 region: CASSFDVPGRTGTGELFF. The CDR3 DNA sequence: TGTGCCAGCAGTTTCGACGTACCCGGGAGAACGGGGACCGGGGAGCTGTTTTTT.

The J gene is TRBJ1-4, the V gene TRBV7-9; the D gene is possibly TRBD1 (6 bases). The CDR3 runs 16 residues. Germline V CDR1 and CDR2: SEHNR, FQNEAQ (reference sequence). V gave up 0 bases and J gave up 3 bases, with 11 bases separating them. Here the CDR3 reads CASSLAGRGPNEKLFF. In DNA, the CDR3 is TGTGCCAGCAGCTTAGCAGGCAGGGGACCTAATGAAAAACTGTTTTTT. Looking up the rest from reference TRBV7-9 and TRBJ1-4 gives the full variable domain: DTGVSQNPRHKITKRGQNVTFRCDPISEHNRLYWYRQTLGQGPEFLTYFQNEAQLEKSRLLSDRFSAERPKGSFSTLEIQRTEQGDSAMYLCASSLAGRGPNEKLFFGSGTQLSVL.

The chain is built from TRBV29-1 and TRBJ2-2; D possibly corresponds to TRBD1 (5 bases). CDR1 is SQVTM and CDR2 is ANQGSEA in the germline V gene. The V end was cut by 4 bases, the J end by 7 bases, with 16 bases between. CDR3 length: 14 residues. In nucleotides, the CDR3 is TGCAGCGTTGGGGGCGGAGCTCTCGGCGGGGAGCTGTTTTTT. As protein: CSVGGGALGGELFF.

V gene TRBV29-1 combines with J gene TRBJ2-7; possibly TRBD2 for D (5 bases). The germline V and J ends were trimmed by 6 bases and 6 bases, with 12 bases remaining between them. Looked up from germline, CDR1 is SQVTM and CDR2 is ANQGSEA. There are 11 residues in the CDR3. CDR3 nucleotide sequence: TGCAGCGTGACGACTGGGAGCGAGCAGTACTTC. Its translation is CSVTTGSEQYF.

The CDR3 is CASSNPPGDTQYF. The DNA of the CDR3 is TGTGCCAGTAGTAACCCCCCTGGAGATACGCAGTATTTT. The chain combines TRBV19 with TRBJ2-3; D is uncertain. The V gene's germline CDR1 is LNHDA and CDR2 SQIVND (reference sequence). Trimming left V 4 bases short and J 5 bases short, with 10 bases between. This CDR3 contains 13 residues.